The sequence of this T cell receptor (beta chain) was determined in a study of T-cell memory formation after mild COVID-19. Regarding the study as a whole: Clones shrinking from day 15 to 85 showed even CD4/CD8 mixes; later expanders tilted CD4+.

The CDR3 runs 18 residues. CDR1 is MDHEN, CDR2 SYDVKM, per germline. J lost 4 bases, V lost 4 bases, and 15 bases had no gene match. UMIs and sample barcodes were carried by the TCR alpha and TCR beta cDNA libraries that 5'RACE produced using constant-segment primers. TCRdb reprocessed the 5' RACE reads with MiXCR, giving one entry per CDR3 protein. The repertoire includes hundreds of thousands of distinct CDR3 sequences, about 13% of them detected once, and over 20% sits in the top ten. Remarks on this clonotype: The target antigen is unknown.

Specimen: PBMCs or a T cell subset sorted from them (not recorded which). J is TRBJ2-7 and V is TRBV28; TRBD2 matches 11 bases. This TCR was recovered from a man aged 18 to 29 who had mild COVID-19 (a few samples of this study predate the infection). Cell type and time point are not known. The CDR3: CASSSPYSLAGDQYEQYV. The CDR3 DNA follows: TGTGCCAGCAGTTCCCCGTACTCACTAGCGGGGGATCAATACGAGCAGTACGTC.